The 22 T cell receptor beta chains below all came from one sample that was sequenced in a study of human T cells and chemical hapten exposure. TCRdb re-called the RACE reads with MiXCR, one entry per CDR3 protein. Among 300,000 to 350,000 distinct CDR3 sequences listed, about 7% were seen once. The time point was: patch test 1, 2 weeks after DPC sensitization. The sample's treatment: therapeutic diphenylcyclopropenone sensitization with weekly scalp DPC. The sequencing here drew on whole blood, taken in connection with sensitization to the hapten diphenylcyclopropenone (DPC). These receptors originate from a woman aged 18 to 35 with alopecia areata. Some clones in this sample may be carry-over from other donors' samples.

This clonotype was counted at least ten times. This chain connects TRBV6-5 to TRBJ1-5, with a tentative D call TRBD1 (6 bases). This CDR3 spans 15 amino acids. Trimming stripped 5 bases from V and 4 bases from J, with 15 bases between. Germline CDR1 MNHEY, CDR2 SVGAGI. The CDR3 DNA sequence: TGTGCCAGCAGTCCTGAGGGGGGAGGGAATCAGCCCCAGCATTTT. Translated, it gives CASSPEGGGNQPQHF.

CDR3 sequence: CASSEYMGDRRQETQYF. The CDR3 DNA reads as TGTGCCAGCAGTGAATATATGGGGGACAGGAGACAAGAGACCCAGTACTTC. This rearrangement joins TRBV25-1 to TRBJ2-5; 8 bases agree with TRBD1. CDR1 is MGHDK, CDR2 SYGVNS, per germline. The J segment lost 2 bases and the V segment lost 0 bases, leaving 8 bases of the junction unmatched. CDR3 length: 17 amino acids. Full variable domain (outside the CDR3, taken from reference TRBV25-1 and TRBJ2-5): EADIYQTPRYLVIGTGKKITLECSQTMGHDKMYWYQQDPGMELHLIHYSYGVNSTEKGDLSSESTVSRIRTEHFPLTLESARPSHTSQYLCASSEYMGDRRQETQYFGPGTRLLVL.

This clonotype came up a few times. The V gene is TRBV4-3, the J gene TRBJ1-2, with D hard to call. This CDR3 has 13 residues. Germline V lookup: CDR1 LGHNA, CDR2 YSLEER. The V and J ends lost 0 bases and 4 bases respectively, with 6 bases between them. The CDR3 nucleotides read TGCGCCAGCAGCCAAGATGGGATCTATGGCTACACCTTC. This encodes CASSQDGIYGYTF.

This chain joins TRBV12-5 and TRBJ1-1; D perhaps matches TRBD1 (6 bases). CDR3 length: 16 residues. V was pared by 0 bases and J by 4 bases, with 15 bases between. Germline CDR1 reads LGHNT; CDR2 reads FRNRAP. The CDR3 reads CASGLVLTGSGTEAFF. CDR3 DNA sequence: TGTGCTAGTGGTTTGGTACTCACAGGGTCGGGCACTGAAGCTTTCTTT.

The V and J genes are TRBV3-1 and TRBJ1-1; 7 bases agree with TRBD1. CDR1 and CDR2 (germline): LGHDT, YNNKEL (reference sequence). V gave up 4 bases and J gave up 9 bases; unmatched junction bases: 8. The CDR3 length is 13 residues. CDR3 loop: CASSLKSRGKAFF. The CDR3, as DNA: TGTGCCAGCAGCCTAAAGTCCAGGGGGAAAGCTTTCTTT.

This clonotype was seen ten or more times. This chain uses TRBV4-2 with TRBJ2-5; D not certain. Looked up from germline, CDR1 is LGHNA and CDR2 is YNFKEQ. The CDR3 is made up of 14 amino acids. Trimming cost V 1 base and J 0 bases, with 6 bases left between them. The CDR3 loop is CASSQVTDQETQYF. The CDR3 region has the DNA TGTGCCAGCAGCCAAGTAACGGACCAAGAGACCCAGTACTTC.

Ten or more counts support this clonotype. The chain combines TRBV4-2 with TRBJ2-2; D is possibly TRBD1 or TRBD2 (5 bases each). The CDR3 runs 17 residues. Germline V CDR1 and CDR2: LGHNA, YNFKEQ. V dropped 5 bases and J dropped 3 bases, with 19 bases sitting between them. CDR3 in DNA: TGTGCCAGCAGCTCACCCGAACGGGGCGGTCACACCGGGGAGCTGTTTTTT. Translated, it gives CASSSPERGGHTGELFF.

This chain links TRBV9 with TRBJ2-5; 7 nucleotides agree with TRBD1. The CDR3 totals 13 residues. The V gene end was trimmed by 0 bases and the J gene end by 5 bases; junction bases not matched to a gene: 1. From germline, CDR1 is SGDLS and CDR2 YYNGEE. CDR3 coding DNA: TGTGCCAGCAGCGTAGTAGGGGGCGAGACCCAGTACTTC. Protein sequence: CASSVVGGETQYF.

This clonotype was seen only a few times. V usage is TRBV20-1 and J usage is TRBJ2-2, with D maybe TRBD2 (6 bases). The CDR3 length is 13 residues. CDR1 is DFQATT, CDR2 SNEGSKA, per germline (reference sequence). V was trimmed by 7 bases and J by 7 bases, leaving 16 bases between them. The CDR3 spells CSVRSSGGGELFF. For the CDR3, the DNA is TGCAGTGTCCGAAGTAGCGGCGGCGGGGAGCTGTTTTTT.

The chain combines TRBV7-3 with TRBJ2-2; no firm D call. The CDR3 has 14 amino acids. Germline values: CDR1 SGHTA, CDR2 FQGTGA. V lost 4 bases and J 6 bases, leaving 12 bases between the germline ends. In nucleotides, the CDR3 is TGTGCCAGCAGCTCGATGTCGCAGTCCGGGGAGCTGTTTTTT. It specifies CASSSMSQSGELFF.

J is TRBJ1-6 and V is TRBV11-2; D gene unclear. V lost 1 base to trimming and J lost 9 bases, with 13 bases between them. This CDR3 is 15 amino acids long. CDR1 and CDR2 (germline): SGHAT, FQNNGV. The chain's CDR3 is CASSLVGRRGSPLHF. In DNA form, the CDR3 reads TGTGCCAGCAGCTTAGTAGGCAGAAGAGGTTCACCCCTCCACTTT.

A few counts support this clonotype. The CDR3 DNA is TGCAGCGTTACGGGACAGACGAACACTGAAGCTTTCTTT. Protein: CSVTGQTNTEAFF. The rearrangement links TRBV29-1 to TRBJ1-1, with 7 positions matching TRBD1. With 5 bases clipped from V and 1 base from J, the junction kept 4 bases outside the gene matches. The germline V gene encodes CDR1 SQVTM and CDR2 ANQGSEA. The CDR3 sequence is 13 residues long. Based on the CDR3 plus reference TRBV29-1 and TRBJ1-1, the full variable domain is SAVISQKPSRDICQRGTSLTIQCQVDSQVTMMFWYRQQPGQSLTLIATANQGSEATYESGFVIDKFPISRPNLTFSTLTVSNMSPEDSSIYLCSVTGQTNTEAFFGQGTRLTVV.

The chain couples TRBV11-2 to TRBJ1-2; possibly TRBD1 for D (5 bases). Germline values: CDR1 SGHAT, CDR2 FQNNGV. The length of the CDR3 is 15 residues. V was pared by 0 bases and J by 5 bases, with 13 bases between. Written as DNA, the CDR3 is TGTGCCAGCAGCTTAGATCCTACAGGAGCTTATGGCTACACCTTC. Its translation: CASSLDPTGAYGYTF.

A few counts support this clonotype. This chain uses TRBV11-1 with TRBJ1-1, with D uncertain. This CDR3 has 16 amino acids. V gave up 0 bases and J gave up 1 base, with 12 bases separating them. Germline V gene sequence: CDR1 SGHAT, CDR2 FQDESV (reference sequence). This CDR3 reads CASSLAPGQPNTEAFF. The CDR3 nucleotides read TGTGCCAGCAGCTTAGCTCCAGGCCAACCGAACACTGAAGCTTTCTTT.

This clonotype was seen a handful of times. The gene calls are TRBV4-2 and TRBJ1-2; 7 nucleotides align to TRBD1. The V and J ends lost 0 bases and 4 bases, in that order; junction bases with no gene match: 8. CDR3 size: 16 residues. From germline, CDR1 is LGHNA and CDR2 YNFKEQ. The CDR3 bases are TGTGCCAGCAGCCAAGAAAGCCGACAGGGTCCCTATGGCTACACCTTC. This codes for CASSQESRQGPYGYTF.

The sample holds many counts of this clonotype. This chain connects TRBV7-6 to TRBJ2-5; the match to TRBD2 covers 10 bases. Trimming took 3 bases from V and 7 from J; bases not matched to a gene: 8. From germline, CDR1 is SGHVS and CDR2 FNYEAQ. The CDR3 totals 15 residues. CDR3 coding DNA: TGTGCCAGCAGCTTGCCTAGCGGGGGTGGCGGGACCCAGTACTTC. It is translated as CASSLPSGGGGTQYF.

This clonotype was counted at least ten times. CDR3 bases: TGTGCCAGCAGTCCCCCGTCTAGCGGGTTCACAGATACGCAGTATTTT. Translation: CASSPPSSGFTDTQYF. This chain connects TRBV28 to TRBJ2-3; 8 bases match TRBD2. Germline V lookup: CDR1 MDHEN, CDR2 SYDVKM. With V trimmed by 5 bases and J by 2 bases, 9 bases remained unmatched. The CDR3 has 16 amino acids. Complete variable domain (other parts from reference TRBV28 and TRBJ2-3): DVKVTQSSRYLVKRTGEKVFLECVQDMDHENMFWYRQDPGLGLRLIYFSYDVKMKEKGDIPEGYSVSREKKERFSLILESASTNQTSMYLCASSPPSSGFTDTQYFGPGTRLTVL.

This clonotype was seen many times. V is TRBV7-2 and J is TRBJ2-3; 10 bases are a match to TRBD2. Germline V CDR1 and CDR2: SGHTA, FQGNSA. The V gene end was trimmed by 5 bases and the J gene end by 1 base; junction bases not matched to a gene: 3. The CDR3 extends over 15 amino acids. CDR3 DNA sequence: TGTGCCAGCAGCCGAAGCGGGGGGGGCACAGATACGCAGTATTTT. Protein product: CASSRSGGGTDTQYF.

The sample holds a few counts of this clonotype. The chain recombines TRBV2 with TRBJ1-5; 8 positions agree with TRBD1. The CDR3 totals 14 residues. Trimming at V came to 7 bases and at J to 2 bases, leaving 4 bases not matched to a gene. The germline V gene has CDR1 SNHLY and CDR2 FYNNEI. This chain's CDR3 is CASTQGAGNQPQHF. The CDR3 DNA sequence: TGTGCCAGCACCCAGGGGGCCGGCAATCAGCCCCAGCATTTT.

This clonotype came up many times. The rearrangement joins TRBV21-1 to TRBJ2-6; TRBD1, as called in the table, went unchecked against the DNA. TRBV21-1 is a pseudogene segment. The CDR3 has 18 residues. In nucleotides, the CDR3 is TGTGCCAGCATCGACAGGCCCCGAGGGCTCTCTGGGGCCAACGTCCTGACTTTC. This encodes CASIDRPRGLSGANVLTF.

V is TRBV20-1 and J is TRBJ1-6; tentative D call: TRBD1 (5 bases). V shed 6 bases and J shed 5 bases, with 11 bases lying between them. This CDR3 region has 13 residues. Germline V gene data show CDR1 as DFQATT and CDR2 as SNEGSKA (reference sequence). In nucleotides, the CDR3 is TGCAGTGCGCCGGACACCAATAATTCACCCCTCCACTTT. Translation gives CSAPDTNNSPLHF.

This clonotype was counted ten times or more. This chain connects TRBV15 to TRBJ2-3; D ambiguous. Per germline, CDR1 LNHNV and CDR2 YYDKDF (reference sequence). This CDR3 has 16 residues. V was shortened by 2 bases and J by 0 bases, with 12 bases between the two germline ends. The CDR3 DNA sequence: TGTGCCACCAGCAGACAGATCCCCTTTAGCACAGATACGCAGTATTTT. Protein product: CATSRQIPFSTDTQYF.